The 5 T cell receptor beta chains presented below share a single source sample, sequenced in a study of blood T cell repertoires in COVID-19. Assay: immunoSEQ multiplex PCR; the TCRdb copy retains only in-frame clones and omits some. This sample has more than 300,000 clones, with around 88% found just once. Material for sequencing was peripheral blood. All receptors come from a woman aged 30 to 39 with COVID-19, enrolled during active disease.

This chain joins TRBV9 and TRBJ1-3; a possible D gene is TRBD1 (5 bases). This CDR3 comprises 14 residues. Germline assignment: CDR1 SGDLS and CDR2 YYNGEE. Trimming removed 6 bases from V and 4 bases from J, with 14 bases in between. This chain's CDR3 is CASTGRDSGNTIYF. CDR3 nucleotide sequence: TGTGCCAGCACGGGCAGGGATTCCGGAAACACCATATATTTT.

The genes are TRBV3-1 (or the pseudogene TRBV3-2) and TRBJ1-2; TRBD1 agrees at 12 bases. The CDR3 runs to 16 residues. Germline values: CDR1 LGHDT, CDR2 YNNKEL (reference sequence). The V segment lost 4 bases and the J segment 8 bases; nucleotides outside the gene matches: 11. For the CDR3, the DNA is TGTGCCAGCAGCCTTCTATCAGGGGACAGGGGGCGCGGCTACACCTTC. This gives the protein CASSLLSGDRGRGYTF.

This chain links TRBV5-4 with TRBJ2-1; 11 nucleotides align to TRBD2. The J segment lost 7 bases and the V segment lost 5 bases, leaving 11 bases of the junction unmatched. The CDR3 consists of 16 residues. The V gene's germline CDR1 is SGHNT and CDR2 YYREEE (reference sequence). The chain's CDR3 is CASRPLAGGLVNEQFF. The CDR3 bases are TGTGCCAGCAGACCGCTAGCGGGGGGCCTGGTGAATGAGCAGTTCTTC. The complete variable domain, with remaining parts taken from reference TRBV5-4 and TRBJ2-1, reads ETGVTQSPTHLIKTRGQQVTLRCSSQSGHNTVSWYQQALGQGPQFIFQYYREEENGRGNFPPRFSGLQFPNYSSELNVNALELDDSALYLCASRPLAGGLVNEQFFGPGTRLTVL.

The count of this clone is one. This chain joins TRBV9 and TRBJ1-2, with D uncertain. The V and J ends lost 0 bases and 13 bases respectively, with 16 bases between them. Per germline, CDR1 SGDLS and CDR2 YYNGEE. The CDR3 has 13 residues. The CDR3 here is CASSVVAGRFITF. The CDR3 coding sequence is TGTGCCAGCAGCGTAGTTGCAGGCCGATTTATCACCTTC.

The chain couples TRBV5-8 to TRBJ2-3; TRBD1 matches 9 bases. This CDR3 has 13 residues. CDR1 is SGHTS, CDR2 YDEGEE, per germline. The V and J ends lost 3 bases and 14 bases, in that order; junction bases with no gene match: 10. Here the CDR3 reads CASSSDRDREPYF. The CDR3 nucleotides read TGTGCCAGCAGCTCGGACCGGGACAGGGAGCCGTATTTT.